The rows below give T cell receptor beta chains drawn from one sample of a study of blood T cell repertoires in COVID-19. The assay was immunoSEQ multiplex PCR, and TCRdb's table has in-frame clones only and misses some. In the table there are roughly 250,000 clones, 88% of which are singletons. Sequencing used PBMCs or T cells enriched from blood (not recorded which). The receptors originated from a woman aged 40 to 50 with acute COVID-19. Each CDR3 is given with its conserved first and last residue. The D gene is left open where the match is weak. The size of a clone is reported for some rows only, either as once, few or many, or as a class for expanded clones.

clone size: -; D gene: TRBD2; V gene: TRBV28; J gene: TRBJ2-7; CDR3 protein: CASSLSGGAYEQYF
clone size: -; D gene: -; V gene: TRBV28; J gene: TRBJ1-2; CDR3 protein: CASSLRGFDYGYTF
clone size: once; D gene: -; V gene: TRBV4-3; J gene: TRBJ2-2; CDR3 protein: CASRFQGTGELFF
clone size: -; D gene: -; V gene: TRBV18; J gene: TRBJ2-1; CDR3 protein: CASSPPHGSSHNEQFF
clone size: -; D gene: -; V gene: TRBV19; J gene: TRBJ1-4; CDR3 protein: CASSGQLDEKLFF
clone size: -; D gene: TRBD2; V gene: TRBV5-4; J gene: TRBJ2-5; CDR3 protein: CASSPGTSEQETQYF
clone size: -; D gene: -; V gene: TRBV21-1; J gene: TRBJ2-1; CDR3 protein: CASALSGGGLWEQFF
clone size: -; D gene: -; V gene: TRBV11-3; J gene: TRBJ1-1; CDR3 protein: CASSYRETAGTEAFF
clone size: -; D gene: -; V gene: TRBV27; J gene: TRBJ1-1; CDR3 protein: CASRFGVEAFF
clone size: -; D gene: TRBD1; V gene: TRBV2; J gene: TRBJ2-6; CDR3 protein: CASGTDRPAPGGANVLTF
clone size: -; D gene: -; V gene: TRBV9; J gene: TRBJ2-2; CDR3 protein: CASSSPQGLAENTGELFF
clone size: -; D gene: TRBD1; V gene: TRBV11-2; J gene: TRBJ1-3; CDR3 protein: CASSQRQGTAGNTIYF
clone size: few; D gene: -; V gene: TRBV7-8; J gene: TRBJ1-2; CDR3 protein: CASNQGGRKGTYGYTF
clone size: -; D gene: TRBD1; V gene: TRBV19; J gene: TRBJ1-5; CDR3 protein: CASTTGGLRFINQPQHF
clone size: -; D gene: TRBD1; V gene: TRBV28; J gene: TRBJ1-1; CDR3 protein: CASSLFGTGTEAFF
clone size: -; D gene: -; V gene: TRBV18; J gene: TRBJ2-3; CDR3 protein: CASSLGLTSTDTQYF
clone size: -; D gene: TRBD2; V gene: TRBV10-1; J gene: TRBJ2-1; CDR3 protein: CASSDRLAGNNEQFF
clone size: -; D gene: -; V gene: TRBV5-4; J gene: TRBJ1-2; CDR3 protein: CASSLGGMGYGYTF
clone size: -; D gene: -; V gene: TRBV18; J gene: TRBJ2-2; CDR3 protein: CASSPGSKRDTGELFF
clone size: -; D gene: -; V gene: TRBV5-1; J gene: TRBJ1-2; CDR3 protein: CASSRDKKWGYTF
clone size: -; D gene: TRBD1; V gene: TRBV15; J gene: TRBJ2-7; CDR3 protein: CATSREAGQVYEQYF
clone size: -; D gene: TRBD1; V gene: TRBV7-8; J gene: TRBJ2-2; CDR3 protein: CASSLGLGQANTGELFF
clone size: -; D gene: -; V gene: TRBV18; J gene: TRBJ1-1; CDR3 protein: CASSEGVNTEAFF
clone size: -; D gene: TRBD1; V gene: TRBV9; J gene: TRBJ1-1; CDR3 protein: CASSAGQGVDTEAFF
clone size: -; D gene: -; V gene: TRBV21-1; J gene: TRBJ2-1; CDR3 protein: CASSYRAGANEQFF
clone size: -; D gene: -; V gene: TRBV19; J gene: TRBJ2-7; CDR3 protein: CASSIDPSYEQYF
clone size: -; D gene: TRBD1; V gene: TRBV4-1; J gene: TRBJ1-2; CDR3 protein: CASSQDPGGNYGYTF
clone size: -; D gene: TRBD2; V gene: TRBV11-2; J gene: TRBJ2-1; CDR3 protein: CASSWEGSYNEQFF